This is a list of T cell receptor beta chains from one sample in a study of multiple sclerosis patients with progressive multifocal leukoencephalopathy. TCRdb's copy holds only in-frame clones and misses some; the assay was immunoSEQ multiplex PCR. The table lists roughly 30,000 clones, approximately 90% of them singletons, with about 1.1% in the top ten. Sequencing used PBMCs. All receptors come from a human donor with multiple sclerosis. Both conserved end residues are part of each CDR3. The D gene is left open where the match is weak. Clone size is given for some rows only: seen once, a few or many times, or a class if the clone is expanded.

v_call	clone_size	j_call	d_call	cdr3_nt	cdr3_aa
TRBV21-1	-	TRBJ2-5	-	TGTGCCAGCAGCAATTACTCACGCACGGGGGTCCAAGAGACCCAGTACTTC	CASSNYSRTGVQETQYF
TRBV28	-	TRBJ1-2	-	TGTGCCAGCACCAGCCCCCAGGGAAACGACTATGGCTACACCTTC	CASTSPQGNDYGYTF
TRBV7-8	-	TRBJ1-4	-	TGTGCCAGCAGCCCATCCAACGGCGAAAAACTGTTTTTT	CASSPSNGEKLFF
TRBV5-1	-	TRBJ1-1	TRBD1	TGCGCCAGCAGCTTAGGGACAGGGGGCCTGTACACTGAAGCTTTCTTT	CASSLGTGGLYTEAFF
TRBV5-1	-	TRBJ2-3	-	TGCGCCAGCAGTCTTGGGAGGACAGATACGCAGTATTTT	CASSLGRTDTQYF
TRBV9	-	TRBJ1-4	TRBD1	TGTGCCAGCAGCCTTACCGGGACAGGCATTAATGAAAAACTGTTTTTT	CASSLTGTGINEKLFF
TRBV7-2	-	TRBJ2-7	TRBD1	TGTGCCAGCAGTGAAGACAGGGACACCTACGAGCAGTACTTC	CASSEDRDTYEQYF
TRBV9	-	TRBJ1-2	TRBD1	TGTGCCAGCAGCGTAGCAAGGGACAGGGGGGACTATGGCTACACCTTC	CASSVARDRGDYGYTF
TRBV6-4	-	TRBJ2-3	TRBD2	TGTGCCAGCAGGCCTAGCGGGGGGGCGTATACGCAGTATTTT	CASRPSGGAYTQYF
TRBV5-1	-	TRBJ2-7	TRBD1	TGCGCCAGCAGCCAAGACAGGGACCACGAGCAGTACTTC	CASSQDRDHEQYF
TRBV27	once	TRBJ1-1	-	TGTGCCAGCAGCCGATCGGGAAACACTGAAGCTTTCTTT	CASSRSGNTEAFF
TRBV19	-	TRBJ2-7	-	TGTGCCAGGAAGCTACACGAGCAGTACTTC	CARKLHEQYF
TRBV9	-	TRBJ2-7	TRBD1	TGTGCCAGCAGCGGACAGGGTTACGAGCAGTACTTC	CASSGQGYEQYF
TRBV6-1	-	TRBJ2-3	TRBD1	TGTGCCAGCAGTCAGGGGGCAGATACGCAGTATTTT	CASSQGADTQYF
TRBV5-1	-	TRBJ1-4	TRBD1	TGCGCCAGCAGCCCGGGACAGGTGAAAACTAATGAAAAACTGTTTTTT	CASSPGQVKTNEKLFF
TRBV10-3	once	TRBJ1-6	-	TGTGCCATCAGTGACGGGGGGAGTTCACCCCTCCACTTT	CAISDGGSSPLHF
TRBV30	once	TRBJ1-5	-	TGTGCCTGGAGTCCTATTGGGGGAGTGAGCAATCAGCCCCAGCATTTT	CAWSPIGGVSNQPQHF
TRBV5-1	-	TRBJ2-1	-	TGCGCCAGCAGCCTGGAAGGGGGCCGCGGGGTAGGGCAGTTCTTC	CASSLEGGRGVGQFF
TRBV7-2	-	TRBJ2-3	-	TGTGCCAGCAGCTTGGACGGTAGCACAGATACGCAGTATTTT	CASSLDGSTDTQYF
TRBV6-5	-	TRBJ1-1	-	TGTGCCAGCAGGGGGCCGGGTGTGAACACTGAAGCTTTCTTT	CASRGPGVNTEAFF
TRBV19	once	TRBJ1-2	TRBD1	TGTGCCAGTATCGGACGGACAGGAACGAATGGCTACACCTTC	CASIGRTGTNGYTF
TRBV6-1	once	TRBJ2-5	TRBD1	TGTGCCAGCAGTGGCTTTCGACAGGGGGCTAGGGAGACCCAGTACTTC	CASSGFRQGARETQYF